What follows is one T cell receptor beta chain and its context. This record comes from a study of CD8 T cells in Susac syndrome. RNA amounts of about 0.5 to 1 ug underwent reverse transcription with random hexamers. TCRdb independently ran MiXCR on the immunoSEQ multiplex PCR reads; one entry per CDR3 protein. The top ten hold approximately 0.12% of the sample, which has approximately 100,000 distinct CDR3 sequences, 85% to 95% seen once. The germline V gene encodes CDR1 SGHTA and CDR2 FQGNSA. This CDR3 contains 13 residues. V was pared by 5 bases and J by 6 bases, with 13 bases between. This sequence joins TRBV7-2 and TRBJ1-2; D uncertain. Source material: CD8+ T cells from PBMCs. The source of this sequence is a human donor in good health. Written as DNA, the CDR3 is TGTGCCAGCAGCCCGACAAAATTGGATGGCTACACCTTC. Residues: CASSPTKLDGYTF.